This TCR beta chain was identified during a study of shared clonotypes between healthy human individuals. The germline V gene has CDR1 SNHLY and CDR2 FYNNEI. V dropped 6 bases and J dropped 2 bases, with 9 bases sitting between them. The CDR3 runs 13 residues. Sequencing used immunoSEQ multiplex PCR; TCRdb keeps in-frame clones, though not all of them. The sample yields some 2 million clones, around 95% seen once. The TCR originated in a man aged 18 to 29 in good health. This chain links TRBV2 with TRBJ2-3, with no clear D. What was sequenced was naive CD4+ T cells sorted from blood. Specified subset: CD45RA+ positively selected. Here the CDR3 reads CASSQENTDTQYF. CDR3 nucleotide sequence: TGTGCCAGCAGCCAAGAAAACACAGATACGCAGTATTTT.